The clone carrying this T cell receptor beta chain showed up just a few times. This sample is drawn from a study of human T cells and chemical hapten exposure. The time point is: patch test 1, 2 weeks after DPC sensitization. Treatment of the sample: therapeutic diphenylcyclopropenone sensitization with weekly scalp DPC. Attachment of unique molecular identifiers to individual cDNA molecules was performed in the library. TCRdb analysed the RACE reads with MiXCR anew, one entry per CDR3 protein. The sample lists 90,000 to 120,000 distinct CDR3 sequences; approximately 11% were seen once. The material was whole blood, obtained in connection with sensitization to the hapten diphenylcyclopropenone (DPC). This clonotype originated in a woman in her thirties or forties with alopecia areata. Some clones in this sample may be carry-over from other donors' samples.

Here the CDR3 reads CASSLESKREIPYEQYF. The CDR3, as DNA: TGTGCCAGCAGCCTCGAGAGCAAGAGGGAGATTCCCTACGAGCAGTACTTC. This rearrangement joins TRBV3-1 to TRBJ2-7, with a tentative D call TRBD2 (5 bases). Trimming removed 4 bases at V and 2 bases at J, with 21 bases between. CDR3 length: 17 residues. Germline-derived CDR1 and CDR2 are LGHDT and YNNKEL (reference sequence).